The entry below describes one T cell receptor (beta chain). V was pared by 0 bases and J by 5 bases, with 22 bases between. This CDR3 is built from 18 residues. From germline, CDR1 is LNHNV and CDR2 YYDKDF (reference sequence). The sample comes from a study of blood T cell repertoires in COVID-19. The wider study: Samples taken during acute and convalescent COVID-19 were collected in the United States, Italy and Spain. The cDNA or gDNA used as material had been derived from T cells, B-cell-depleted T cells, or PBMCs.

In the original workflow: Reference gene primer amplification in the assay estimated nucleated cell counts. TCRdb's copy holds only in-frame clones and misses some; the assay was immunoSEQ multiplex PCR. V, J and clone size were drawn from that table, and D and trimming were deduced from the DNA. The sample has about 210,000 clones; more than 75% are singletons. This TCR derives from a woman aged 35 to 49 with acute or convalescent COVID-19. Sequenced sample: peripheral blood. This chain uses TRBV15 with TRBJ2-5; TRBD2 is a possible D gene (6 bases). The CDR3 spells CATSRDSGGPGRRETQYF. As DNA, the CDR3 is TGTGCCACCAGCAGAGATTCAGGAGGGCCGGGACGACGGGAGACCCAGTACTTC. The entire variable domain, with the rest obtained from reference TRBV15 and TRBJ2-5, is as follows: DAMVIQNPRYQVTQFGKPVTLSCSQTLNHNVMYWYQQKSSQAPKLLFHYYDKDFNNEADTPDNFQSRRPNTSFCFLDIRSPGLGDTAMYLCATSRDSGGPGRRETQYFGPGTRLLVL.